The 26 T cell receptor beta chains given below trace back to one sample, sequenced in a study of blood T cell repertoires in COVID-19. Here immunoSEQ multiplex PCR was the method, and the copy in TCRdb shows in-frame clones only, minus some. The sample lists approximately 77,000 clones, 80% seen once, with 4% to 6% in the top ten. Sequenced material: peripheral blood. The receptors derive from an older woman with acute or convalescent COVID-19.

The chain links TRBV6-5 to TRBJ2-5; no firm D call. The CDR3 runs 12 residues. Trimming stripped 6 bases from V and 4 bases from J, with 9 bases between. Germline CDR1 reads MNHEY; CDR2 reads SVGAGI. DNA of the CDR3: TGTGCCAGCAGGGGCCCGGCAGAGACCCAGTACTTC. Translated: CASRGPAETQYF.

The chain combines TRBV2 with TRBJ2-5; 10 bases match TRBD1. Germline CDR1 SNHLY, CDR2 FYNNEI. V was pared by 8 bases and J by 1 base, with 4 bases of the junction left unmatched. This CDR3 comprises 14 residues. The CDR3 protein is CASRGQGFQETQYF. CDR3 bases: TGTGCCAGCCGGGGACAGGGGTTCCAAGAGACCCAGTACTTC.

This chain connects TRBV5-8 to TRBJ2-4, with D perhaps TRBD1 (6 bases). The CDR3 length is 14 residues. Germline-derived CDR1 and CDR2 are SGHTS and YDEGEE. Trimming removed 1 base from V and 10 bases from J, with 15 bases in between. CDR3 amino acids: CASSLTGTYQIQYF. The CDR3 DNA follows: TGTGCCAGCAGCTTGACTGGGACATATCAGATTCAGTACTTC.

The chain has TRBV11-3 and TRBJ1-3; 8 bases are a match to TRBD1. Per germline, CDR1 SGHNT and CDR2 YENEEA. The CDR3 has 17 residues. J was trimmed by 2 bases and V by 5 bases; bases with no gene match: 11. CDR3 in amino acids: CASSPRTGGIPGNTIYF. CDR3 coding DNA: TGTGCCAGCAGCCCTCGTACAGGGGGGATACCTGGAAACACCATATATTTT.

The count of this clone is one. The rearrangement joins TRBV15 to TRBJ2-5; maybe TRBD2 (6 bases). This CDR3 region has 17 residues. With 0 bases removed from V and 5 bases from J, the gap between germline ends came to 19 bases. CDR1 and CDR2 from the germline V gene are LNHNV and YYDKDF (reference sequence). The chain's CDR3 is CATSRDLFYGGRETQYF. The CDR3 DNA reads TGTGCCACCAGCAGAGATCTGTTTTACGGGGGACGGGAGACCCAGTACTTC.

This clone appeared a single time. J is TRBJ1-1 and V is TRBV18, with D unclear. The germline V gene has CDR1 KGHSH and CDR2 LQKENI. Trimming removed 6 bases from V and 1 base from J, with 12 bases in between. The CDR3 has 14 amino acids. The CDR3, as DNA: TGTGCCAGCTCGTCCGACATTAAGAACACTGAAGCTTTCTTT. Protein: CASSSDIKNTEAFF.

CDR3: CASSPTGGIYEQYF. DNA for the CDR3: TGTGCCAGCTCACCAACAGGCGGGATCTACGAGCAGTACTTC. The chain joins TRBV18 to TRBJ2-7; tentatively, D is TRBD2 (6 bases). V was trimmed by 2 bases and J by 3 bases, leaving 11 bases between them. CDR1 is KGHSH, CDR2 LQKENI, per germline. The CDR3 spans 14 residues.

The V call is TRBV29-1, the J call TRBJ1-1, with 8 bases matching TRBD1. Germline CDR1 and CDR2: SQVTM and ANQGSEA. The CDR3 covers 14 residues. V lost 2 bases, J lost 5 bases, and 7 bases stayed unmatched. As DNA, the CDR3 is TGCAGCGTTGAATCAGGGGGCGCTGGAACTGAAGCTTTCTTT. Amino acid sequence: CSVESGGAGTEAFF.

The V and J genes are TRBV2 and TRBJ1-2; D is undetermined. Trimming shortened V by 2 bases and J by 1 base, and 8 bases separated the two germline ends. The CDR3 is 14 amino acids. Germline values: CDR1 SNHLY, CDR2 FYNNEI. The CDR3 is CASSELRNNYGYTF. DNA of the CDR3: TGTGCCAGCAGTGAATTGCGGAATAACTATGGCTACACCTTC.

CDR3: CASSLTSRPLYGYTF. In nucleotides, the CDR3 is TGTGCCAGCAGCCTTACTTCGCGCCCCTTATATGGCTACACCTTC. The chain links TRBV3-1 (or the pseudogene TRBV3-2) to TRBJ1-2, with D hard to call. The germline V and J ends were trimmed by 4 bases and 5 bases, with 17 bases remaining between them. Germline loops: CDR1 LGHDT, CDR2 YNNKEL (reference sequence). The CDR3 is 15 amino acids.

This clone appeared once. This sequence joins TRBV3-1 (or the pseudogene TRBV3-2) and TRBJ2-4; D remains unclear. The CDR3 is 15 amino acids. Germline CDR1 reads LGHDT; CDR2 reads YNNKEL (reference sequence). V was pared by 4 bases and J by 9 bases, with 19 bases between. CDR3 residues: CASSPTLDLGSIQYF. DNA of the CDR3: TGTGCCAGCAGCCCTACCTTGGATCTAGGTTCCATTCAGTACTTC.

The gene calls are TRBV9 and TRBJ1-3, with D perhaps matching TRBD1 (6 bases). The germline V and J ends were trimmed by 4 bases and 0 bases, with 11 bases remaining between them. Germline V gene sequence: CDR1 SGDLS, CDR2 YYNGEE. The CDR3 consists of 15 residues. CDR3 protein: CASSPRRGSGNTIYF. The CDR3 coding sequence is TGTGCCAGCAGCCCCCGCAGGGGCTCTGGAAACACCATATATTTT.

The V call is TRBV6-1, the J call TRBJ2-5; TRBD2 matches at 8 bases. With V trimmed by 1 base and J by 5 bases, 12 bases remained unmatched. Germline V gives CDR1 MNHNS, CDR2 SASEGT. This CDR3 region has 17 residues. CDR3 residues: CASSEVALGGAQETQYF. CDR3 DNA: TGTGCCAGCAGTGAAGTCGCCCTCGGGGGGGCTCAGGAGACCCAGTACTTC.

This chain connects TRBV5-1 to TRBJ2-1; 7 nucleotides agree with TRBD1. This CDR3 region has 14 residues. The V and J ends lost 8 bases and 6 bases, in that order; junction bases with no gene match: 11. Germline-derived CDR1 and CDR2 are SGHRS and YFSETQ. For the CDR3, the DNA is TGCGCCAGTGTTACCGGGCCAGGGGGCAATGAGCAGTTCTTC. Protein product: CASVTGPGGNEQFF. Full variable domain (rest looked up from reference TRBV5-1 and TRBJ2-1): KAGVTQTPRYLIKTRGQQVTLSCSPISGHRSVSWYQQTPGQGLQFLFEYFSETQRNKGNFPGRFSGRQFSNSRSEMNVSTLELGDSALYLCASVTGPGGNEQFFGPGTRLTVL.

A single count supports this clone. This sequence joins TRBV6-5 and TRBJ1-6; a weak D match, TRBD1 (5 bases). Germline-derived CDR1 and CDR2 are MNHEY and SVGAGI. Trimming pared 4 bases from V and 5 bases from J, leaving 6 bases between. The CDR3 spans 13 residues. In DNA form, the CDR3 reads TGTGCCAGCAGTTCAGGGCATAATTCACCCCTCCACTTT. Translated: CASSSGHNSPLHF.

This chain links TRBV5-4 with TRBJ2-3; 7 bases match TRBD2. The CDR3 is 15 amino acids. V trimming: 2 bases; J trimming: 2 bases; junction bases outside the gene matches: 5. Germline CDR1 is SGHNT and CDR2 is YYREEE (reference sequence). The CDR3 DNA is TGTGCCAGCAGCTTCTCTAGCGGATACACAGATACGCAGTATTTT. This codes for CASSFSSGYTDTQYF.

A few counts support this clone. The V and J genes are TRBV2 and TRBJ2-3; 7 bases fit TRBD2. The CDR3 totals 13 residues. CDR1 and CDR2 from the germline V gene are SNHLY and FYNNEI. Unmatched junction bases numbered 6, after V lost 7 bases and J lost 5 bases. Here the CDR3 reads CASKMWGGDTQYF. In DNA form, the CDR3 reads TGTGCCAGCAAGATGTGGGGGGGAGATACGCAGTATTTT.

The genes are TRBV27 and TRBJ2-1; 9 bases line up with TRBD2. The J segment lost 7 bases and the V segment lost 11 bases, leaving 6 bases of the junction unmatched. This CDR3 has 12 amino acids. Germline-derived CDR1 and CDR2 are MNHEY and SMNVEV (reference sequence). The CDR3 is CAAVAGDNEQFF. The CDR3 coding sequence is TGTGCCGCGGTAGCGGGGGATAATGAGCAGTTCTTC.

This chain links TRBV12-3 or TRBV12-4 with TRBJ1-2, with TRBD1 as a possible D gene (6 bases). V was cut by 3 bases and J by 7 bases, with 9 bases left in between. The length of the CDR3 is 12 residues. CDR3 region: CASSFMGAGYTF. CDR3 nucleotide sequence: TGTGCCAGCAGTTTTATGGGGGCTGGCTACACCTTC.

As DNA, the CDR3 is TGCAGTGCTAGTCTGAGCGGGGGGGGTCGCGGGTATGAGCAGTTCTTC. This translates into CSASLSGGGRGYEQFF. The rearrangement uses TRBV20-1 and TRBJ2-1; TRBD2 agrees at 10 bases. Trimming removed 3 bases from V and 8 bases from J; junction bases left unmatched: 13. This CDR3 region has 16 residues. The germline gives CDR1 DFQATT, CDR2 SNEGSKA (reference sequence).

This rearrangement joins TRBV4-1 to TRBJ2-5, with TRBD2 matching 8 bases. V shed 0 bases and J 2 bases; nucleotides not matched to a gene: 5. This CDR3 contains 16 residues. The germline V gene has CDR1 MGHRA and CDR2 YSYEKL. CDR3 bases: TGCGCCAGCAGCCAAGATCTGCGGGGGGTTCAAGAGACCCAGTACTTC. Protein sequence: CASSQDLRGVQETQYF.

The rearrangement joins TRBV4-1 to TRBJ1-5; possible D gene TRBD1, 6 bases. From germline, CDR1 is MGHRA and CDR2 YSYEKL. V shed 1 base and J shed 3 bases, with 7 bases lying between them. CDR3 length: 14 amino acids. The CDR3 here is CASSQGQANQPQHF. Here the CDR3 DNA reads TGCGCCAGCAGCCAAGGACAGGCCAATCAGCCCCAGCATTTT.

The chain links TRBV7-2 to TRBJ2-6; the D gene is possibly TRBD2 (6 bases). Germline lookup yields CDR1 SGHTA and CDR2 FQGNSA. Trimming took 3 bases from V and 0 from J, leaving 6 bases between them. This CDR3 comprises 15 residues. The CDR3 nucleotides read TGTGCCAGCAGCTTCGGGAGCTCTGGGGCCAACGTCCTGACTTTC. Translated, it gives CASSFGSSGANVLTF.

The chain uses TRBV18 and TRBJ1-1, with TRBD1 identical over 9 bases. Unmatched junction bases numbered 9, after V lost 4 bases and J lost 6 bases. The V gene's germline CDR1 is KGHSH and CDR2 LQKENI. This CDR3 comprises 15 residues. CDR3 nucleotide sequence: TGTGCCAGCTCACACGCCCAAACAGGGGGCGCTGAAGCTTTCTTT. Encoded protein: CASSHAQTGGAEAFF.

The genes are TRBV12-5 and TRBJ1-1, with D unclear. CDR1 and CDR2 from the germline V gene are LGHNT and FRNRAP. This CDR3 is 12 amino acids long. Trimming cost V 6 bases and J 7 bases, with 12 bases left between them. CDR3 protein: CASGRETFEAFF. As DNA, the CDR3 is TGTGCTAGTGGCCGAGAGACTTTTGAAGCTTTCTTT.

The chain carries TRBV6-5 and TRBJ1-5, with 7 bases matching TRBD1. The J segment lost 5 bases and the V segment lost 6 bases, leaving 4 bases of the junction unmatched. Germline values: CDR1 MNHEY, CDR2 SVGAGI. The CDR3 extends over 13 amino acids. CDR3 amino acids: CASSLQGYQPQHF. The DNA for the CDR3 is TGTGCCAGCAGCCTACAGGGGTATCAGCCCCAGCATTTT.